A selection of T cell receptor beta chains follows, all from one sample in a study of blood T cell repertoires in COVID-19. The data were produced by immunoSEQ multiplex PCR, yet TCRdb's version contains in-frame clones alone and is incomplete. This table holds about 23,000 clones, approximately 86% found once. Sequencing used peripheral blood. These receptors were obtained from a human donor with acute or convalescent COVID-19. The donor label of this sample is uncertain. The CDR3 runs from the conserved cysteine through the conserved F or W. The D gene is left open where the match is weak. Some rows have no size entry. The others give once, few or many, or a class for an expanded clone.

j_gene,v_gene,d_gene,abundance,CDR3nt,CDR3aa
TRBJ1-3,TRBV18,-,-,TGTGCCAGCTCACCCTGGACAGTCTCTGGAAACACCATATATTTT,CASSPWTVSGNTIYF
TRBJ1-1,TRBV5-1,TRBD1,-,TGCGCCAGCAGCACCGGGACAGGTGGCCCCGAAGCTTTCTTT,CASSTGTGGPEAFF
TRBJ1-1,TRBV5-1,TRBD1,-,TGCGCCAGCAGCTTGGGTACAGGGGGGAACACTGAAGCTTTCTTT,CASSLGTGGNTEAFF
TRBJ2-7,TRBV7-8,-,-,TGTGCCAGCAGCTTAGTGGACTCGTCCTACGAGCAGTACTTC,CASSLVDSSYEQYF
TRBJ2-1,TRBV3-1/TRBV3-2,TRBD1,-,TGTGCCAGCAGCCCAGTGGGACAGGGGTCCTACAATGAGCAGTTCTTC,CASSPVGQGSYNEQFF
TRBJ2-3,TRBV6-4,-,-,TGTGCCAGCAGTGACTGGGCCGGCACAGATACGCAGTATTTT,CASSDWAGTDTQYF
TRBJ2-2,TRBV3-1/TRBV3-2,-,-,TGTGCCAGCAGCCAAGGAGGGAGAACCGGGGAGCTGTTTTTT,CASSQGGRTGELFF
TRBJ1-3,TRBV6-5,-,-,TGTGCCAGCAGGCAAACAGAGCTGACTGGAAACACCATATATTTT,CASRQTELTGNTIYF
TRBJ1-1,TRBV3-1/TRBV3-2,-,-,TGTGCCAGCAGCCAAGATCGGGAAGGGCGAAGGCTAACTGAAGCTTTCTTT,CASSQDREGRRLTEAFF
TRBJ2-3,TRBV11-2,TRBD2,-,TGTGCCAGCAGCTTAGGGATCCTAGCGGGAGGGGGCCCAGATACGCAGTATTTT,CASSLGILAGGGPDTQYF
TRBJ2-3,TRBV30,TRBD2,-,TGTGCCACCCAGCCGGCGGGAGGGGGAGATACGCAGTATTTT,CATQPAGGGDTQYF
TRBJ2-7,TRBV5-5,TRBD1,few,TGTGCCAGCAGCTTTTCGACAGGGCAGGCCTACGAGCAGTACTTC,CASSFSTGQAYEQYF
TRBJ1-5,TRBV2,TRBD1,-,TGTGCCAGCAGTTTTGGACAGGGGGCTGGTCAGCCCCAGCATTTT,CASSFGQGAGQPQHF
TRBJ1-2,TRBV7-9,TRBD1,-,TGTGCCAGCAGCGAGGGACAGGACTATGGCTACACCTTC,CASSEGQDYGYTF
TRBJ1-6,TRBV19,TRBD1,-,TGTGCCAGTAGTACCGGGGGACAGGGTGAATCACCCCTCCACTTT,CASSTGGQGESPLHF
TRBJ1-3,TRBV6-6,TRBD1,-,TGTGCCAGCAGTAGACAGGGCCTCTCTGGAAACACCATATATTTT,CASSRQGLSGNTIYF
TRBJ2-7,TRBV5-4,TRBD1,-,TGTGCCAGCAGCTTGGCGGGGACAGGGACCGAGCAGTACTTC,CASSLAGTGTEQYF
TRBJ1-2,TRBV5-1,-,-,TGCGCCAGCAGCTTGGGCAGGGCTGATGGCTACACCTTC,CASSLGRADGYTF
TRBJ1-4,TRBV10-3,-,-,TGTGCCACCAATTCAGGGAAAACTAATGAAAAACTGTTTTTT,CATNSGKTNEKLFF
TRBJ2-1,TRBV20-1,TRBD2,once,TGCAGTGCTAGTGGGTTGGGTAGCGGGAGCAATGAGCAGTTCTTC,CSASGLGSGSNEQFF
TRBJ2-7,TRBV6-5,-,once,TGTGCCAGCAGTCGCAGTCAGGGGTACGAGCAGTACTTC,CASSRSQGYEQYF
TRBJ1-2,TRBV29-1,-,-,TGCAGCGCCGTACACAGTAACTATGGCTACACCTTC,CSAVHSNYGYTF
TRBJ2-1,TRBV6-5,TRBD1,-,TGTGCCAGCAGGCGGGACAGGGGCTCGGAGGAGCAGTTCTTC,CASRRDRGSEEQFF
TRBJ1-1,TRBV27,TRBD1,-,TGTGCCAGCAGTCCGGGACAGGCCTCTTTTCCGAACACTGAAGCTTTCTTT,CASSPGQASFPNTEAFF
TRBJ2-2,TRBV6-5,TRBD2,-,TGTGCCAGCAGCCGAGGACTAGCGGGCACCGGGGAGCTGTTTTTT,CASSRGLAGTGELFF
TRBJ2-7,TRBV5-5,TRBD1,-,TGTGCCAGCAGCTTGGGCAGGGGGCAGTCCTACGAGCAGTACTTC,CASSLGRGQSYEQYF
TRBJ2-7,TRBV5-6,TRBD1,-,TGTGCCAGCAGCCGACAGGGGTACGAGCAGTACTTC,CASSRQGYEQYF
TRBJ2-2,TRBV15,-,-,TGTGCCACCAGCAGACGGTCAGGAAAGAACACCGGGGAGCTGTTTTTT,CATSRRSGKNTGELFF
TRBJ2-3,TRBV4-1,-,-,TGCGCCAGCAGCCAAGATCATCCCACAGATACGCAGTATTTT,CASSQDHPTDTQYF
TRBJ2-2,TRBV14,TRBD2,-,TGTGCCAGCAGCCAAGCAAATCGACTAGCGGGGATCACCGGGGAGCTGTTTTTT,CASSQANRLAGITGELFF
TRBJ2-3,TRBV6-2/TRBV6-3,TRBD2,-,TGTGCCAGCAGCCGCCCCGGGACTAGCCTCGAAGATACGCAGTATTTT,CASSRPGTSLEDTQYF
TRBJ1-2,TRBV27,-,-,TGTGCCAGCAGTGGACGCCACAGGGAGGGCTACACCTTC,CASSGRHREGYTF
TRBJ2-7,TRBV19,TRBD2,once,TGTGCCAGTAGTGGGGGGACTAGCGGGGAGACGGAGCAGTACTTC,CASSGGTSGETEQYF
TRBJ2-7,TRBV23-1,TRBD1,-,TGCGCCAGCAGTCCAGGGACAGATAGCTCCTACGAGCAGTACTTC,CASSPGTDSSYEQYF
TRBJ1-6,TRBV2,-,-,TGTGCCAGCAGCCCCGACAGTACCAATTCACCCCTCCACTTT,CASSPDSTNSPLHF
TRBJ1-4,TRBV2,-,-,TGTGCCAGCATCCCTTCCCGGACAGCGCATAATGAAAAACTGTTTTTT,CASIPSRTAHNEKLFF
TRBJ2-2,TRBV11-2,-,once,TGTGCCAGCAGCTTCAGGGGCACCGGGGAGCTGTTTTTT,CASSFRGTGELFF
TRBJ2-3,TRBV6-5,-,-,TGTGCCAGCGCCCTGGGGGCCCTCACAGATACGCAGTATTTT,CASALGALTDTQYF
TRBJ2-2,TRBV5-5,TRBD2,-,TGTGCCAGCAGCTTGTCTTCCGGGAGGAGTACCGGGGAGCTGTTTTTT,CASSLSSGRSTGELFF
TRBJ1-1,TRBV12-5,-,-,TGTGCTAGTGGTTTTACCTCCTCGGGGGAGGGTGGCACTGAAGCTTTCTTT,CASGFTSSGEGGTEAFF
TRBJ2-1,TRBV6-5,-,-,TGTGCCAGCAGCCCGATTGGCGGTGAGCAGTTCTTC,CASSPIGGEQFF
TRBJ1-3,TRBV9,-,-,TGTGCCAGCAGCGCCCTCTCTGGAAACACCATATATTTT,CASSALSGNTIYF
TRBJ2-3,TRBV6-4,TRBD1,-,TGTGCCAGCAGTCCGGGACAGGGAACAGATACGCAGTATTTT,CASSPGQGTDTQYF
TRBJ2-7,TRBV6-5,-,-,TGTGCCAGCAGTTTAGCTGGCTCCTACGAGCAGTACTTC,CASSLAGSYEQYF
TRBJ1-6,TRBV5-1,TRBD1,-,TGCGCCAGCAGCTTAAGACAGGGCGTTGGTAATTCACCCCTCCACTTT,CASSLRQGVGNSPLHF
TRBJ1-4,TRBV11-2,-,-,TGTGCCAGCAGCTTAGATACGCCCGGAAAACTGTTTTTT,CASSLDTPGKLFF
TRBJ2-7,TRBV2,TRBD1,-,TGTGCCAGCGGAGACAGGGGGGCGAGCTCCTACGAGCAGTACTTC,CASGDRGASSYEQYF
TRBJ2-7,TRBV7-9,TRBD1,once,TGTGCCAGCAGCGGGGAGGTTGGGCCGGACAGGGTAACCTACGAGCAGTACTTC,CASSGEVGPDRVTYEQYF